The 30 T cell receptor beta chains given below trace back to one sample, sequenced in a study of regulatory T cells in long-lasting Graves disease. Time point indicated: newly diagnosed GD, antithyroid drugs for less than 3 months. Scientists built the TCR library using RNA that was extracted from PBMCs. Building of the TCR beta libraries involved iRepertoire HTBI primers and Arm-PCR of CDR3 regions. One entry per CDR3 protein results from TCRdb running MiXCR on the multiplex PCR reads. Of some 560,000 distinct CDR3 sequences detected, approximately 16% appear once; the ten largest clones hold roughly 25%. The same sample was also studied in work on T cells in Graves' hyperthyroidism and ophthalmopathy.

This specimen consisted of peripheral blood mononuclear cells (PBMCs), obtained at new diagnosis, from a patient treated with antithyroid drugs. Receptors originate from a woman aged 40 to 65 with Graves disease.

At least ten counts were recorded for this clonotype. In DNA, the CDR3 is TGTGCCAGCTCCCCGGGACTAGCGGGAACAGATACGCAGTATTTT. Amino acid sequence: CASSPGLAGTDTQYF. V gene TRBV2 combines with J gene TRBJ2-3; TRBD2 matches at 13 bases. The V and J ends lost 8 bases and 3 bases, in that order; junction bases with no gene match: 5. The V gene's germline CDR1 is SNHLY and CDR2 FYNNEI. The CDR3 is 15 residues long.

This clonotype was counted at least ten times. The rearrangement links TRBV11-3 to TRBJ2-3, with D perhaps TRBD2 (5 bases). The CDR3 runs 19 residues. The V and J ends lost 1 base and 4 bases respectively, with 24 bases between them. CDR1 is SGHNT, CDR2 YENEEA, per germline. CDR3 amino acids: CASSLVGLAQWYGADTQYF. The CDR3 coding sequence is TGTGCCAGCAGCTTAGTTGGTCTAGCTCAATGGTACGGCGCAGATACGCAGTATTTT.

This clonotype showed up many times. The V call is TRBV3-1, the J call TRBJ2-7; D not certain. The CDR3 has 14 residues. The ends were cut back, 0 bases at V and 4 bases at J, with 10 bases in the middle. Per the germline V gene, CDR1 is LGHDT and CDR2 is YNNKEL (reference sequence). The CDR3 sequence is CASSQDLAQYEQYF. The DNA of the CDR3 is TGTGCCAGCAGCCAAGATCTGGCCCAGTACGAGCAGTACTTC.

The gene calls are TRBV5-1 and TRBJ2-6, with a weak D call TRBD1 (6 bases). Trimming removed 3 bases from V and 0 bases from J, with 16 bases in between. This CDR3 region has 18 residues. Germline V gene data show CDR1 as SGHRS and CDR2 as YFSETQ. This CDR3 reads CASSSKRTDFSGANVLTF. CDR3 DNA sequence: TGCGCCAGCAGCTCCAAAAGGACAGATTTCTCTGGGGCCAACGTCCTGACTTTC.

There are many counts of this clonotype. V and J are TRBV29-1 and TRBJ1-1; no clear D. Per germline, CDR1 SQVTM and CDR2 ANQGSEA. The CDR3 totals 12 residues. V shed 3 bases and J shed 4 bases, with 9 bases lying between them. The CDR3 region is CSVEGYRTEAFF. The DNA of the CDR3 is TGCAGCGTTGAGGGGTACCGCACTGAAGCTTTCTTT.

The J gene is TRBJ1-5, the V gene TRBV5-1; no reliable D call. The germline V gene has CDR1 SGHRS and CDR2 YFSETQ. V shed 4 bases and J shed 5 bases, with 10 bases lying between them. The CDR3 consists of 13 residues. CDR3 nucleotide sequence: TGCGCCAGCAGCATTTCCCTTGATCAGCCCCAGCATTTT. Protein product: CASSISLDQPQHF.

This clonotype has a count of ten or more. The chain links TRBV13 to TRBJ2-1, with TRBD2 as a possible D gene (5 bases). V shed 3 bases and J shed 10 bases, with 10 bases lying between them. The CDR3 extends over 12 amino acids. Looked up from germline, CDR1 is PRHDT and CDR2 is FYEKMQ (reference sequence). The CDR3 reads CASSLASLEQFF. As DNA, the CDR3 is TGTGCCAGCAGCTTGGCTAGCTTGGAGCAGTTCTTC.

Only a few counts were recorded for this clonotype. The V gene is TRBV29-1, the J gene TRBJ1-1; possible D gene TRBD1, 6 bases. Germline-derived CDR1 and CDR2 are SQVTM and ANQGSEA. V was trimmed by 6 bases and J by 6 bases, leaving 11 bases between them. The CDR3 is 11 residues long. The DNA for the CDR3 is TGCAGCGTCCTGGACAGCCCTGAAGCTTTCTTT. Protein product: CSVLDSPEAFF.

The gene calls are TRBV5-5 and TRBJ2-1, with 8 nucleotides matching TRBD1. Trimming at V came to 0 bases and at J to 7 bases, leaving 3 bases not matched to a gene. In germline, CDR1 is SGHKS, CDR2 YYEKEE (reference sequence). The CDR3 loop spans 14 amino acids. For the CDR3, the DNA is TGTGCCAGCAGCTTGGGCACAGGGGGAAATGAGCAGTTCTTC. Translation: CASSLGTGGNEQFF.

The chain recombines TRBV19 with TRBJ1-1; D call uncertain. CDR3 length: 19 amino acids. V lost 0 bases to trimming and J lost 1 base, with 21 bases between them. Germline V gene lookup returns CDR1 LNHDA and CDR2 SQIVND (reference sequence). CDR3 nucleotide sequence: TGTGCCAGTAGTATAGATAATCAGCTTTGGGGTTCGGGGAACACTGAAGCTTTCTTT. It yields the protein CASSIDNQLWGSGNTEAFF.

This clonotype has a count of ten or more. This chain uses TRBV20-1 with TRBJ1-4; no clear D gene. Germline V lookup: CDR1 DFQATT, CDR2 SNEGSKA (reference sequence). The CDR3 loop spans 13 amino acids. Trimming shortened V by 6 bases and J by 6 bases, and 14 bases separated the two germline ends. In DNA form, the CDR3 reads TGCAGTGCCCCGGACGGCCGGGATGAAAAACTGTTTTTT. Translation gives CSAPDGRDEKLFF.

This clonotype was found many times. The chain couples TRBV10-3 to TRBJ2-7; TRBD1 might be the D (6 bases). CDR3 length: 14 residues. Germline CDR1 and CDR2: ENHRY and SYGVKD. Trimming removed 3 bases from V and 6 bases from J, with 15 bases in between. As DNA, the CDR3 is TGTGCCATCAGTGACCCGGACAGAGGGGGCGAGCAGTACTTC. Protein: CAISDPDRGGEQYF.

The gene calls are TRBV5-6 and TRBJ2-3, with D perhaps TRBD2 (5 bases). The CDR3 has 14 amino acids. Germline CDR1 reads SGHDT; CDR2 reads YYEEEE. With 3 bases removed from V and 6 bases from J, the gap between germline ends came to 14 bases. CDR3 DNA sequence: TGTGCCAGCAGCTCGGACTTTCCTCCGGATACGCAGTATTTT. Translating gives CASSSDFPPDTQYF.

Ten or more counts support this clonotype. This chain connects TRBV30 to TRBJ1-4, with a tentative D call TRBD1 (6 bases). The V end lost 6 bases, the J end lost 4 bases, and 15 bases lay between the germline ends. This CDR3 is built from 14 residues. The germline gives CDR1 GTSNPN, CDR2 SVGIG (reference sequence). The CDR3, as DNA: TGTGCCTGTCGTAGGGGGATTGTTAATGAAAAACTGTTTTTT. Translating gives CACRRGIVNEKLFF.

The table lists this clonotype with a count of one. The junction and the germline gene differ at one end; a read error may be behind it. The chain recombines TRBV5-1 with TRBJ1-1; TRBD1 might be the D (5 bases). The CDR3 sequence is 14 residues long. Germline CDR1 reads SGHRS; CDR2 reads YFSETQ. This CDR3 reads CASSLARGDTEALF. The DNA for the CDR3 is TGCGCCAGCAGCTTGGCGAGGGGAGACACTGAAGCTCTCTTT.

This clonotype was seen more than once but under ten times. The rearrangement joins TRBV20-1 to TRBJ2-7; D uncertain. V was cut by 5 bases and J by 2 bases, with 13 bases left in between. This CDR3 is 13 amino acids long. Germline V CDR1 and CDR2: DFQATT, SNEGSKA (reference sequence). CDR3 protein: CSADYLGAYEQYF. The CDR3 region has the DNA TGCAGTGCTGATTACCTCGGCGCCTACGAGCAGTACTTC.

This clonotype was seen at least ten times. The chain has TRBV6-9 and TRBJ1-2; 8 bases align to TRBD1. This CDR3 has 13 residues. V gave up 3 bases and J gave up 8 bases; unmatched junction bases: 5. In germline, CDR1 is MNHGY, CDR2 SVAAGI. Written as DNA, the CDR3 is TGTGCCAGCAGTTACGGACAGGGAGACGGCTACACCTTC. It yields the protein CASSYGQGDGYTF.

The sample holds a few counts of this clonotype. The chain uses TRBV6-1 and TRBJ2-1, with 10 bases matching TRBD1. The CDR3 loop spans 13 amino acids. With 7 bases clipped from V and 7 bases from J, the junction kept 4 bases outside the gene matches. Germline V gives CDR1 MNHNS, CDR2 SASEGT. The chain's CDR3 is CASKRTGGNEQFF. The CDR3 DNA sequence: TGTGCCAGCAAACGGACAGGGGGGAATGAGCAGTTCTTC.

Of note for this clonotype: This likely comes from a read error, as the CDR3 has no conserved phenylalanine or tryptophan at its end. The V and J genes are TRBV20-1 and TRBJ1-1, with 8 positions matching TRBD1. V shed 1 base and J 1 base; nucleotides not matched to a gene: 5. The CDR3 runs to 15 residues. Germline V gene sequence: CDR1 DFQATT, CDR2 SNEGSKA (reference sequence). CDR3: CSARAPGTGNTEAFY. The CDR3 bases are TGCAGTGCTAGAGCCCCAGGGACAGGGAACACTGAAGCTTTCTAT.

The chain joins TRBV27 to TRBJ2-7; the D gene is possibly TRBD2 (6 bases). Trimming shortened V by 2 bases and J by 5 bases, and 10 bases separated the two germline ends. Germline CDR1 MNHEY, CDR2 SMNVEV (reference sequence). The CDR3 has 13 amino acids. The CDR3 is CASSLGLANEQYF. In nucleotides, the CDR3 is TGTGCCAGCAGTTTAGGGCTAGCGAACGAGCAGTACTTC.

A few counts support this clonotype. The CDR3 DNA follows: TGTGCCAGCAGCGCCAAGCGGACAGTTTTATTCGATGAGCAGTTCTTC. This translates into CASSAKRTVLFDEQFF. J is TRBJ2-1 and V is TRBV9, with D possibly being TRBD1 (6 bases). CDR3 length: 16 residues. Looked up from germline, CDR1 is SGDLS and CDR2 is YYNGEE. Trimming took off 3 bases at V and 8 bases at J, with 21 bases between the two ends.

Ten or more counts support this clonotype. The rearrangement uses TRBV20-1 and TRBJ1-4; D call uncertain. Germline V gene data show CDR1 as DFQATT and CDR2 as SNEGSKA (reference sequence). Trimming removed 6 bases at V and 8 bases at J, with 7 bases between. This CDR3 contains 10 residues. CDR3 sequence (DNA): TGCAGTGCGATGACAGAAAAACTGTTTTTT. This sequence encodes CSAMTEKLFF.

V usage is TRBV2 and J usage is TRBJ2-1; D possibly corresponds to TRBD2 (6 bases). Deletions cut 6 bases from V and 0 bases from J, with 24 bases between. This CDR3 spans 19 amino acids. In germline, CDR1 is SNHLY, CDR2 FYNNEI. The CDR3 sequence is CASSLSAPRDFSSYNEQFF. The CDR3 DNA reads TGTGCCAGCAGCCTCAGCGCACCCCGGGACTTCAGCTCCTACAATGAGCAGTTCTTC.

This clonotype came up many times. This chain uses TRBV12-3 or TRBV12-4 with TRBJ1-1; D ambiguous. Trimming took off 3 bases at V and 6 bases at J, with 17 bases between the two ends. The CDR3 totals 15 residues. This CDR3 is CASSFRFLGNAEAFF. The CDR3 nucleotides are TGTGCCAGCAGTTTCAGGTTTCTAGGAAACGCTGAAGCTTTCTTT.

The genes are TRBV30 and TRBJ1-2, with TRBD1 identical over 9 bases. Looked up from germline, CDR1 is GTSNPN and CDR2 is SVGIG (reference sequence). V shed 2 bases and J 2 bases; nucleotides not matched to a gene: 6. This CDR3 has 15 amino acids. CDR3 residues: CAWSKDRGANYGYTF. In nucleotides, the CDR3 is TGTGCCTGGAGTAAAGACAGGGGGGCAAACTATGGCTACACCTTC.

This clonotype was counted ten times or more. The V gene is TRBV28, the J gene TRBJ1-4; 9 bases agree with TRBD1. Germline V gives CDR1 MDHEN, CDR2 SYDVKM. This CDR3 has 18 residues. V dropped 8 bases and J dropped 4; count of bases not matched to a gene: 17. The CDR3, as DNA: TGTGCCAGCTCTCCAGGCGGGACAGGGCCCTCCCTTAATGAAAAACTGTTTTTT. Amino acid sequence: CASSPGGTGPSLNEKLFF.

This clonotype was counted between two and nine times. The chain carries TRBV4-1 and TRBJ2-1; possible D gene TRBD2, 6 bases. The V and J ends lost 2 bases and 6 bases respectively, with 14 bases between them. Germline CDR1 and CDR2: MGHRA and YSYEKL. The CDR3 loop spans 15 amino acids. This CDR3 is CASSQSGGLGNEQFF. Written as DNA, the CDR3 is TGCGCCAGCAGCCAATCTGGGGGGTTAGGCAATGAGCAGTTCTTC.

This clonotype has ten or more counts. The V call is TRBV6-1, the J call TRBJ1-1; TRBD1 matches at 7 bases. V lost 7 bases and J lost 2; bases outside the gene matches: 4. Germline CDR1 MNHNS, CDR2 SASEGT. The CDR3 sequence is 13 residues long. CDR3 coding DNA: TGTGCCAGCAAGGACAGGATTAACACTGAAGCTTTCTTT. Residues: CASKDRINTEAFF.

The V gene is TRBV20-1, the J gene TRBJ2-7, with 9 bases lining up with TRBD1. V was pared by 3 bases and J by 3 bases, with 9 bases of the junction left unmatched. This CDR3 region has 15 residues. Germline V lookup: CDR1 DFQATT, CDR2 SNEGSKA (reference sequence). CDR3 sequence (DNA): TGCAGTGCTAGGGAGGGACAGGGTTGGGGCTACGAGCAGTACTTC. This translates into CSAREGQGWGYEQYF.

This clonotype was seen more than once but under ten times. The genes are TRBV20-1 and TRBJ2-1; 11 nucleotides match TRBD2. Germline V lookup: CDR1 DFQATT, CDR2 SNEGSKA (reference sequence). The CDR3 sequence is 15 residues long. J gave up 4 bases and V 5 bases, and 7 bases lay outside the gene matches. CDR3 nucleotides: TGCAGTGCTCCTAGCGGGGGGCCCCCTTACAATGAGCAGTTCTTC. It specifies CSAPSGGPPYNEQFF.